This T cell receptor (beta chain) was sequenced for a study of blood T cell repertoires in COVID-19. Across the whole study: Sample material is recorded as cDNA or gDNA derived from T cells, B-cell-depleted T cells, or PBMCs.

TCRdb keeps only in-frame clones here, not all; method: immunoSEQ multiplex PCR. In the table there are approximately 75,000 clones, around 80% of which are singletons. The sample consisted of peripheral blood. This sequence originates from a woman older than 75 with acute or convalescent COVID-19.

In nucleotides, the CDR3 is TGTGCCAGCAGTTACACGCTAGCGGGGGGGCCCAACGAGCAGTACTTC. Encoded protein: CASSYTLAGGPNEQYF. The gene calls are TRBV6-5 and TRBJ2-7; 12 bases line up with TRBD2. Germline lookup yields CDR1 MNHEY and CDR2 SVGAGI. The CDR3 runs to 16 residues. V trimming: 2 bases; J trimming: 5 bases; junction bases outside the gene matches: 7.